A single T cell receptor beta chain is shown here with its context. The source of the sample is a study of blood T cell repertoires in COVID-19. Study as a whole: Both acute and convalescent COVID-19 samples were obtained from the United States, Italy and Spain. From T cells, B-cell-depleted T cells, or PBMCs came the material, which was cDNA or gDNA.

Authors' data handling: Amplification of reference gene primers provided the estimated nucleated cell counts. Libraries were prepared by immunoSEQ multiplex PCR; TCRdb keeps only in-frame clonotypes and omits some of them. Clone size and V and J calls were adopted from that table, with D and trimming inferred from the DNA. Seen here are roughly 150,000 clones, around 80% observed once, and the top ten hold about 5%. The V and J ends lost 3 bases and 5 bases, in that order; junction bases with no gene match: 8. CDR1 is SGHTA and CDR2 is FQGNSA in the germline V gene. The CDR3 covers 16 residues. The sequencing input was peripheral blood. The TCR comes from a woman between 50 and 59 years old with acute or convalescent COVID-19. The chain couples TRBV7-2 to TRBJ2-3; 10 bases map to TRBD2. CDR3 region: CASSFVSGGDLDTQYF. In DNA, the CDR3 is TGTGCCAGCAGCTTCGTCAGCGGGGGGGATCTAGATACGCAGTATTTT.